The present entry profiles one T cell receptor beta chain with its context. Its antigen is as yet unknown. These data are taken from a study of cytomegalovirus exposure and HLA in healthy donors. Study results and caveats: Later analysis identified a missense DCLRE1C variant that was linked to TCR beta V- and J-gene trimming.

J was trimmed by 5 bases and V by 1 base; bases with no gene match: 4. This CDR3 spans 14 amino acids. CDR1 is SGHTA and CDR2 is FQGNSA in the germline V gene. It was with 60 Vbeta and 13 Jbeta primers that the PCR ran. Generated by immunoSEQ multiplex PCR, the TCRdb table keeps only in-frame clones and is missing some. In the table there are 70,000 or so clones, about four fifths of which are singletons. The specimen was PBMCs. This rearrangement joins TRBV7-2 to TRBJ2-7; 8 bases line up with TRBD2. The receptor comes from a man aged 18 to 30 in good health and CMV-seronegative. The CDR3 bases are TGTGCCAGCAGCTTAGAGGGTAGCGGGAACGAGCAGTACTTC. Translation gives CASSLEGSGNEQYF.